This T cell receptor beta chain came from a study of blood T cell repertoires in COVID-19. Assay: immunoSEQ multiplex PCR; the TCRdb copy retains only in-frame clones and omits some. The data contain under 250,000 clones, 80% to 85% of them singletons. Germline V gene data show CDR1 as MNHEY and CDR2 as SVGEGT. Trimming stripped 5 bases from V and 5 bases from J, with 15 bases between. The length of the CDR3 is 14 residues. The J gene is TRBJ1-1, the V gene TRBV6-2 or TRBV6-3; a weak D match, TRBD1 (6 bases). The sequenced sample was peripheral blood. The receptor was derived from a woman aged 60-75 years with acute or convalescent COVID-19. The CDR3: CASSLKAGETEAFF. The CDR3 DNA follows: TGTGCCAGCAGTCTCAAAGCAGGGGAAACTGAAGCTTTCTTT.